These 17 T cell receptor beta chains were all obtained from the same sample, sequenced in a study of cytomegalovirus exposure and HLA in healthy donors. The PCR contained 60 Vbeta and 13 Jbeta primers. TCRdb keeps only in-frame clones here, not all; method: immunoSEQ multiplex PCR. The sample has some 160,000 clones, over 70% seen once. Sequenced sample: PBMCs. All receptors derive from a woman aged 25-40 years in good health and CMV-seronegative.

This sequence joins TRBV7-2 and TRBJ1-5, with D perhaps matching TRBD1 (5 bases). This CDR3 is built from 16 residues. The V end was cut by 1 base, the J end by 0 bases, with 10 bases between. Germline V gene sequence: CDR1 SGHTA, CDR2 FQGNSA. CDR3 region: CASSLGQFNSNQPQHF. CDR3 in DNA: TGTGCCAGCAGCTTAGGACAGTTTAATAGCAATCAGCCCCAGCATTTT.

This clone was seen a single time. The chain uses TRBV2 and TRBJ1-2; D is possibly TRBD1 (6 bases). In germline, CDR1 is SNHLY, CDR2 FYNNEI. The CDR3 runs 15 residues. The V gene lost 1 base and the J gene lost 2 bases, with 11 bases spanning the gap. This chain's CDR3 is CASSEGLGQNYGYTF. The CDR3 DNA sequence: TGTGCCAGCAGTGAAGGGCTAGGACAGAACTATGGCTACACCTTC.

This clone was recorded once. CDR3 sequence: CASSPWGDEQYF. Written as DNA, the CDR3 is TGTGCCAGCAGTCCCTGGGGGGACGAGCAGTACTTC. The rearrangement joins TRBV6-5 to TRBJ2-7; TRBD2 is a possible D gene (6 bases). Germline V gene data show CDR1 as MNHEY and CDR2 as SVGAGI. There are 12 residues in the CDR3. The germline V and J ends were trimmed by 5 bases and 5 bases, with 10 bases remaining between them.

This chain links TRBV5-1 with TRBJ1-5; 7 bases fit TRBD1. Losses at the gene ends were 4 bases for V and 1 base for J; bases not matched to a gene: 5. The CDR3 has 15 amino acids. Germline V gene data show CDR1 as SGHRS and CDR2 as YFSETQ. The chain's CDR3 is CASSPTGRSNQPQHF. The CDR3 bases are TGCGCCAGCAGCCCGACAGGGAGGAGCAATCAGCCCCAGCATTTT.

This clone was detected only a few times. The chain couples TRBV5-4 to TRBJ1-1, with a tentative D call TRBD1 (5 bases). Per germline, CDR1 SGHNT and CDR2 YYREEE (reference sequence). The CDR3 spans 14 residues. Trimming cost V 0 bases and J 1 base, with 7 bases left between them. CDR3 sequence (DNA): TGTGCCAGCAGCTTGGGACAGAGGAACACTGAAGCTTTCTTT. It is translated as CASSLGQRNTEAFF. Filled out from reference TRBV5-4 and TRBJ1-1, the complete variable domain reads ETGVTQSPTHLIKTRGQQVTLRCSSQSGHNTVSWYQQALGQGPQFIFQYYREEENGRGNFPPRFSGLQFPNYSSELNVNALELDDSALYLCASSLGQRNTEAFFGQGTRLTVV.

V and J are TRBV15 and TRBJ1-2; 9 nucleotides align to TRBD1. Per germline, CDR1 LNHNV and CDR2 YYDKDF (reference sequence). The CDR3 runs to 14 residues. Trimming removed 1 base from V and 13 bases from J; junction bases left unmatched: 10. DNA of the CDR3: TGTGCCACCAGCAGAGTTATAGGACAGGGGATAGGCACCTTC. Its protein product is CATSRVIGQGIGTF.

This rearrangement joins TRBV2 to TRBJ1-1; unclear D gene. Looked up from germline, CDR1 is SNHLY and CDR2 is FYNNEI. Trimming removed 4 bases from V and 3 bases from J, with 12 bases in between. CDR3 length: 14 amino acids. The CDR3 spells CASSADTPHTEAFF. The CDR3 region has the DNA TGTGCCAGCAGTGCTGACACGCCGCACACTGAAGCTTTCTTT.

The chain uses TRBV5-1 and TRBJ2-2; D is unclear. Germline-derived CDR1 and CDR2 are SGHRS and YFSETQ. V was cut by 4 bases and J by 2 bases, with 3 bases left in between. The CDR3 covers 12 residues. The CDR3 reads CASSPNTGELFF. CDR3 in DNA: TGCGCCAGCAGCCCTAACACCGGGGAGCTGTTTTTT. The full variable domain, rest sourced from reference TRBV5-1 and TRBJ2-2, is KAGVTQTPRYLIKTRGQQVTLSCSPISGHRSVSWYQQTPGQGLQFLFEYFSETQRNKGNFPGRFSGRQFSNSRSEMNVSTLELGDSALYLCASSPNTGELFFGEGSRLTVL.

This clone has just a few counts. The V gene is TRBV7-4, the J gene TRBJ1-6; a weak D match, TRBD1 (6 bases). V was pared by 5 bases and J by 7 bases, with 18 bases between. The CDR3 loop spans 16 amino acids. Germline-derived CDR1 and CDR2 are SGHVT and SQSDAQ. As DNA, the CDR3 is TGTGCCAGCAGCCCTACGGGACATCATTGGAATTCACCCCTCCACTTT. This translates into CASSPTGHHWNSPLHF.

V gene TRBV19 combines with J gene TRBJ2-4; 8 bases are shared with TRBD1. Looked up from germline, CDR1 is LNHDA and CDR2 is SQIVND (reference sequence). CDR3 length: 17 amino acids. Trimming removed 5 bases from V and 6 bases from J; junction bases left unmatched: 15. CDR3 residues: CASSAGQGVVGRNIQYF. The CDR3 bases are TGTGCCAGTAGTGCCGGACAGGGTGTAGTAGGTAGAAACATTCAGTACTTC.

The CDR3: CASSLISRVGANVLTF. DNA for the CDR3: TGTGCCAGCAGTTTAATATCTCGGGTTGGGGCCAACGTCCTGACTTTC. This chain joins TRBV28 and TRBJ2-6; D gene unclear. In germline, CDR1 is MDHEN, CDR2 SYDVKM. The V end lost 2 bases, the J end lost 3 bases, and 11 bases lay between the germline ends. The CDR3 length is 16 residues. The full variable domain, in which reference TRBV28 and TRBJ2-6 provide the parts outside the CDR3, is DVKVTQSSRYLVKRTGEKVFLECVQDMDHENMFWYRQDPGLGLRLIYFSYDVKMKEKGDIPEGYSVSREKKERFSLILESASTNQTSMYLCASSLISRVGANVLTFGAGSRLTVL.

The chain uses TRBV5-1 and TRBJ1-4; 9 nucleotides line up with TRBD1. The J segment lost 10 bases and the V segment lost 4 bases, leaving 11 bases of the junction unmatched. CDR1 and CDR2 from the germline V gene are SGHRS and YFSETQ. This CDR3 is built from 15 residues. In nucleotides, the CDR3 is TGCGCCAGCAGCACCCAGGGACAGGGCGGGGCAAAACTGTTTTTT. This gives the protein CASSTQGQGGAKLFF.

This rearrangement joins TRBV29-1 to TRBJ1-2; no clear D. Germline assignment: CDR1 SQVTM and CDR2 ANQGSEA. This CDR3 is 11 amino acids long. Deletions cut 5 bases from V and 5 bases from J, with 9 bases between. The DNA for the CDR3 is TGCAGCGTTAGGGAGACGTATGGCTACACCTTC. Amino acid sequence: CSVRETYGYTF.

The CDR3 region is CASSLPGDGYTF. CDR3 coding DNA: TGCGCCAGCAGCTTGCCCGGGGATGGCTACACCTTC. The chain uses TRBV5-1 and TRBJ1-2; no firm D call. Trimming took off 1 base at V and 6 bases at J, with 7 bases between the two ends. CDR3 size: 12 residues. Germline CDR1 and CDR2: SGHRS and YFSETQ.

V and J are TRBV19 and TRBJ1-2, with a weak D call TRBD1 (5 bases). The CDR3 totals 13 residues. The germline V gene encodes CDR1 LNHDA and CDR2 SQIVND (reference sequence). V shed 2 bases and J shed 7 bases, with 11 bases lying between them. The CDR3 sequence: CASSIQPQAGYTF. The CDR3 region has the DNA TGTGCCAGTAGTATACAACCACAGGCTGGCTACACCTTC.

This clone occurred a few times. The V gene is TRBV18, the J gene TRBJ1-1; D remains unclear. The CDR3 sequence is 12 residues long. The germline V gene has CDR1 KGHSH and CDR2 LQKENI. The V end lost 3 bases, the J end lost 5 bases, and 7 bases lay between the germline ends. The CDR3 DNA reads TGTGCCAGCTCACCTTCCGCGACTGAAGCTTTCTTT. As protein: CASSPSATEAFF.

In its sample, this clone was seen a few times. The chain joins TRBV4-2 to TRBJ1-1; 8 nucleotides line up with TRBD1. Trimming took 5 bases from V and 11 from J; bases not matched to a gene: 16. CDR1 is LGHNA, CDR2 YNFKEQ, per germline. This CDR3 spans 15 amino acids. CDR3 loop: CASSMPQGETGEAFF. DNA for the CDR3: TGTGCCAGCAGCATGCCACAGGGGGAAACAGGGGAGGCTTTCTTT.